This is a list of T cell receptor beta chains from one sample in a study of monozygotic twins with inflammatory bowel disease. TCRdb re-called the 5' RACE reads and gives one entry per CDR3 protein, without DNA. This listing includes approximately 200,000 distinct CDR3 sequences. The sequenced sample consisted of blood. The receptors stem from a human donor with ulcerative colitis or Crohn's disease, or a healthy co-twin of an affected twin (not recorded which). Each CDR3 is given with its conserved first and last residue.

v_call: TRBV7-2; j_call: TRBJ1-2; cdr3_length: 14; cdr3_aa: CASSLYRGNYGYTF
v_call: TRBV27; j_call: TRBJ1-5; cdr3_length: 16; cdr3_aa: CASSLSGDRAGRPQHF
v_call: TRBV5-5; j_call: TRBJ2-1; cdr3_length: 16; cdr3_aa: CASSLEFGLAVNEQFF
v_call: TRBV7-2; j_call: TRBJ1-1; cdr3_length: 13; cdr3_aa: CASKGLRSTEAFF
v_call: TRBV29-1; j_call: TRBJ1-1; cdr3_length: 13; cdr3_aa: CSVAWSLNTEAFF
v_call: TRBV4-3; j_call: TRBJ1-3; cdr3_length: 14; cdr3_aa: CASSQRQGGDTIYF
v_call: TRBV7-7; j_call: TRBJ2-1; cdr3_length: 15; cdr3_aa: CASSPGQGYSGEQFF
v_call: TRBV12-3/TRBV12-4; j_call: TRBJ2-1; cdr3_length: 15; cdr3_aa: CASRLVQGINNEQFF
v_call: TRBV7-2; j_call: TRBJ2-7; cdr3_length: 16; cdr3_aa: CASSPTSEGIGYEQYF
v_call: TRBV2; j_call: TRBJ1-1; cdr3_length: 14; cdr3_aa: CASSGTATYTEAFF
v_call: TRBV2; j_call: TRBJ2-3; cdr3_length: 15; cdr3_aa: CASMTGPPYTDTQYF
v_call: TRBV10-3; j_call: TRBJ2-7; cdr3_length: 12; cdr3_aa: CAISAAPYEQYF
v_call: TRBV20-1; j_call: TRBJ2-7; cdr3_length: 14; cdr3_aa: CSANPGQGRHEQYF
v_call: TRBV20-1; j_call: TRBJ1-1; cdr3_length: 14; cdr3_aa: CSAREGTVNTEAFF
v_call: TRBV29-1; j_call: TRBJ2-7; cdr3_length: 11; cdr3_aa: CSGAIAYEQYF
v_call: TRBV5-1; j_call: TRBJ1-2; cdr3_length: 13; cdr3_aa: CASSFQGDYGYTF
v_call: TRBV30; j_call: TRBJ2-7; cdr3_length: 14; cdr3_aa: CAWSVGRARYEQYF
v_call: TRBV29-1; j_call: TRBJ2-2; cdr3_length: 16; cdr3_aa: CSVLQGSGGWTGELFF
v_call: TRBV5-4; j_call: TRBJ2-7; cdr3_length: 16; cdr3_aa: CASSSESGLASYEQYF
v_call: TRBV6-6; j_call: TRBJ1-1; cdr3_length: 13; cdr3_aa: CASSYHSGQGAFF
v_call: TRBV27; j_call: TRBJ1-6; cdr3_length: 13; cdr3_aa: CASSQGVSSPLHF
v_call: TRBV5-5; j_call: TRBJ2-2; cdr3_length: 18; cdr3_aa: CASSLTPGLLMNTGELFF